The clone carrying this TCR beta chain is termed medium-sized. This sample is drawn from a study of blood T cell repertoires in COVID-19. Turning to the study itself: Donors in the United States, Italy and Spain gave samples during acute or convalescent COVID-19. PBMCs, B-cell-depleted T cells, or T cells provided the cDNA or gDNA that made up the material.

Authors' data handling: Nucleated cell number was recorded as an estimate derived from reference gene primer amplification. The method was immunoSEQ multiplex PCR; TCRdb's version includes in-frame clones alone and lacks a portion of them. V and J calls and clone size are given by that table; D and trimming were obtained from the DNA. The table includes 65,000 to 75,000 clones, 91% detected once. Trimming took off 0 bases at V and 9 bases at J, with 14 bases between the two ends. The CDR3 totals 15 residues. CDR1 is LGHDT, CDR2 YNNKEL, per germline (reference sequence). Source material: peripheral blood. The chain employs TRBV3-1 (or the pseudogene TRBV3-2) and TRBJ2-2, with a weak D call TRBD2 (5 bases). The clonotype originates from a human donor with active COVID-19. The donor label of this sample is uncertain. The CDR3 spells CASSQDRAGGRELFF. CDR3 nucleotides: TGTGCCAGCAGCCAAGACCGTGCGGGTGGGCGGGAGCTGTTTTTT.